This TCR beta chain was retrieved from a study of beta chain features in type 1 diabetes. Study-level information: Cell yields, age and gender were similar between patients and healthy donors.

Researchers reported sorting CD4+ naive, central memory, regulatory and stem cell-like memory cells via CD45RO/CCR7/CD25/CD127/CD95/CD27. Many counts were recorded for this clone. What it binds is not known. CDR3 length: 11 amino acids. Between the trimmed V and J ends, which lost 6 bases and 2 bases, there was a span of 8 bases. The germline V gene has CDR1 DFQATT and CDR2 SNEGSKA (reference sequence). The study reverse transcribed the entire isolated RNA, so it sequenced expressed TCRB transcripts. TCRdb's copy holds only in-frame clones and misses some; the assay was immunoSEQ multiplex PCR. The sample yields about 190,000 clones, roughly 8% seen once. Study results and limitations: High TCR expression in some cells could lead to their over-representation in cDNA sequencing. For Type 1 diabetes patients, all four CD4+ subsets carried TCRB CDR3s that were moderately but significantly shorter. There were fewer insertions and more deletions at the VDJ junctions of type 1 diabetes patients.

Sequencing used central memory CD4+ T cells from blood. This sequence originates from a man aged 18 to 29 with type 1 diabetes. The genes are TRBV20-1 and TRBJ2-7; D ambiguous. Here the CDR3 reads CSALLPYEQYF. The CDR3 DNA reads TGCAGTGCCCTACTACCCTACGAGCAGTACTTC.